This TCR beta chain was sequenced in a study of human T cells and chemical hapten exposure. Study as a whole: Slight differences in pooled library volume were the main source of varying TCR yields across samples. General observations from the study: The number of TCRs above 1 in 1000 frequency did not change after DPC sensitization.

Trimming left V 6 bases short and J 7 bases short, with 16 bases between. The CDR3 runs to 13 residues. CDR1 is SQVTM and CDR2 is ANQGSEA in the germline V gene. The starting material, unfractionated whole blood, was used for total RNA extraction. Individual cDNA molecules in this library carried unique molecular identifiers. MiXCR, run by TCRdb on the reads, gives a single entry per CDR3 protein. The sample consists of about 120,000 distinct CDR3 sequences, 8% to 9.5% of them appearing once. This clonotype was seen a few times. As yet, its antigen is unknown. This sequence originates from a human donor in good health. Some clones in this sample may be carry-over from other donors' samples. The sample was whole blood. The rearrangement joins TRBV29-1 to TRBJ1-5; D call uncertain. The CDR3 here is CSVMTSSTQPQHF. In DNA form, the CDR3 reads TGCAGCGTCATGACCTCATCGACCCAGCCCCAGCATTTT.